Presented here are 25 T cell receptor beta chains from one specimen sequenced in a study of OX40 agonist ivuxolimab in advanced cancers. Produced via immunoSEQ multiplex PCR; TCRdb's table is partial and in-frame only. The table lists several thousand clones, just under 70% of them singletons. This sample comprised CD4+ or CD8+ T cells sorted from blood, obtained in a trial of the OX40 agonist ivuxolimab. These receptors all stem from an adult with an advanced solid tumor such as melanoma, head and neck, liver or kidney cancer.

The chain links TRBV28 to TRBJ2-3, with 7 bases identical to TRBD1. CDR1 and CDR2 (germline): MDHEN, SYDVKM. This CDR3 has 16 amino acids. Trimming cost V 0 bases and J 4 bases; bases outside gene matches: 7. The CDR3: CASSLWGDSASDTQYF. CDR3 DNA: TGTGCCAGCAGTTTATGGGGGGACAGCGCCTCAGATACGCAGTATTTT.

The chain carries TRBV7-6 and TRBJ2-1; the D is unclear. The CDR3 consists of 14 residues. The V end was cut by 4 bases, the J end by 3 bases, with 10 bases between. Germline CDR1 is SGHVS and CDR2 is FNYEAQ. The CDR3 is CASSSSYNYNEQFF. DNA for the CDR3: TGTGCCAGCAGCTCCAGCTATAACTACAATGAGCAGTTCTTC.

The V gene is TRBV7-6, the J gene TRBJ2-1, with D perhaps TRBD1 (6 bases). The CDR3 is made up of 15 amino acids. Germline values: CDR1 SGHVS, CDR2 FNYEAQ. Deletions cut 3 bases from V and 7 bases from J, with 16 bases between. CDR3 DNA: TGTGCCAGCAGCTTTATGACAGGCCTGGGGAATGAGCAGTTCTTC. Its protein is CASSFMTGLGNEQFF. The variable domain in full, with the rest retrieved from reference TRBV7-6 and TRBJ2-1, is GAGVSQSPRYKVTKRGQDVALRCDPISGHVSLYWYRQALGQGPEFLTYFNYEAQQDKSGLPNDRFSAERPEGSISTLTIQRTEQRDSAMYRCASSFMTGLGNEQFFGPGTRLTVL.

By frequency in the sample, this clone is medium-sized. The chain recombines TRBV7-9 with TRBJ1-2, with D unclear. Germline lookup yields CDR1 SEHNR and CDR2 FQNEAQ (reference sequence). With 4 bases removed from V and 3 bases from J, the gap between germline ends came to 9 bases. This CDR3 region has 13 residues. CDR3 protein: CASSSVGHYGYTF. CDR3 in DNA: TGTGCCAGCAGCTCCGTTGGGCACTATGGCTACACCTTC.

The V gene is TRBV29-1, the J gene TRBJ2-7, with D possibly TRBD1 on 7 matching bases. Trimming cost V 5 bases and J 1 base, with 15 bases left between them. Germline loops: CDR1 SQVTM, CDR2 ANQGSEA. The length of the CDR3 is 14 residues. Here the CDR3 DNA reads TGCAGCGTTCGCGGGACAGCGGATTCCTACGAGCAGTACTTC. Protein sequence: CSVRGTADSYEQYF.

V usage is TRBV4-1 and J usage is TRBJ2-7; 8 bases match TRBD1. Trimming at V came to 0 bases and at J to 12 bases, leaving 16 bases not matched to a gene. This CDR3 has 16 amino acids. In germline, CDR1 is MGHRA, CDR2 YSYEKL. The DNA for the CDR3 is TGCGCCAGCAGCCAAGAAATTGCGACAGGGGCCCTTAAGCGGTACTTC. Amino acids: CASSQEIATGALKRYF.

The rearrangement joins TRBV29-1 to TRBJ1-3; D is uncertain. Germline lookup yields CDR1 SQVTM and CDR2 ANQGSEA. CDR3 length: 13 residues. The V gene lost 5 bases and the J gene lost 4 bases, with 12 bases spanning the gap. The CDR3, as DNA: TGCAGCGTTCGCCGGATGACGGGAAACACCATATATTTT. Amino acids: CSVRRMTGNTIYF. Filled out from reference TRBV29-1 and TRBJ1-3, the complete variable domain reads SAVISQKPSRDICQRGTSLTIQCQVDSQVTMMFWYRQQPGQSLTLIATANQGSEATYESGFVIDKFPISRPNLTFSTLTVSNMSPEDSSIYLCSVRRMTGNTIYFGEGSWLTVV.

The CDR3 region is CASSLVAQPQHF. In nucleotides, the CDR3 is TGTGCCAGCAGCTTAGTAGCCCAGCCCCAGCATTTT. This chain joins TRBV7-9 and TRBJ1-5; D gene unclear. This CDR3 has 12 residues. Trimming stripped 1 base from V and 7 bases from J, with 5 bases between. CDR1 is SEHNR and CDR2 is FQNEAQ in the germline V gene (reference sequence). The variable domain in full, completed from reference TRBV7-9 and TRBJ1-5, reads DTGVSQNPRHKITKRGQNVTFRCDPISEHNRLYWYRQTLGQGPEFLTYFQNEAQLEKSRLLSDRFSAERPKGSFSTLEIQRTEQGDSAMYLCASSLVAQPQHFGDGTRLSIL.

The chain couples TRBV4-1 to TRBJ2-1, with TRBD2 matching 14 bases. J gave up 0 bases and V 4 bases, and 8 bases lay outside the gene matches. There are 19 residues in the CDR3. Looked up from germline, CDR1 is MGHRA and CDR2 is YSYEKL. CDR3 DNA sequence: TGCGCCAGCAGCCTATTGGGACTAGCGGGGGAGAGCTCCTACAATGAGCAGTTCTTC. Residues: CASSLLGLAGESSYNEQFF.

V and J are TRBV9 and TRBJ2-1, with D hard to call. This CDR3 is built from 16 residues. V was cut by 0 bases and J by 0 bases, with 10 bases left in between. Germline V gives CDR1 SGDLS, CDR2 YYNGEE. The CDR3 loop reads CASSVGVSDSYNEQFF. In DNA form, the CDR3 reads TGTGCCAGCAGCGTAGGGGTCAGCGACTCCTACAATGAGCAGTTCTTC.

The table lists this clone with a few counts. The rearrangement links TRBV7-9 to TRBJ2-3; D remains ambiguous. The CDR3 has 15 residues. Trimming removed 0 bases from V and 0 bases from J, with 7 bases in between. Germline CDR1 is SEHNR and CDR2 is FQNEAQ (reference sequence). The CDR3 DNA sequence: TGTGCCAGCAGCTTAGCGGAAGCGAGCACAGATACGCAGTATTTT. It specifies CASSLAEASTDTQYF.

This chain joins TRBV7-8 and TRBJ2-5; possible D gene TRBD2, 6 bases. The end of the DNA is better explained by TRBJ2-7, so the J call may be wrong. Germline CDR1 SGHVS, CDR2 FQNEAQ. The CDR3 is made up of 15 amino acids. Written as DNA, the CDR3 is TGTGCCAGCAGCTCCCAGGAGAGCGGGCTGAACGAGCAGTACTTC. This encodes CASSSQESGLNEQYF.

The V and J genes are TRBV27 and TRBJ2-5; 10 bases are a match to TRBD2. V lost 2 bases to trimming and J lost 4 bases; unmatched junction nucleotides: 4. Germline-derived CDR1 and CDR2 are MNHEY and SMNVEV (reference sequence). CDR3 size: 15 residues. The CDR3 loop reads CASSLQLAGAETQYF. DNA of the CDR3: TGTGCCAGCAGTTTACAGCTAGCGGGGGCAGAGACCCAGTACTTC.

This clone was counted a few times. This rearrangement joins TRBV27 to TRBJ2-7, with TRBD1 as a possible D gene (6 bases). Trimming shortened V by 6 bases and J by 0 bases, and 6 bases separated the two germline ends. This CDR3 is built from 12 residues. Germline CDR1 and CDR2: MNHEY and SMNVEV (reference sequence). In DNA form, the CDR3 reads TGTGCCAGCAGGGACAGCTCCTACGAGCAGTACTTC. It encodes CASRDSSYEQYF.

In DNA, the CDR3 is TGTGCCAGCAGCTTAGCCGGGATCTCCGGGGAGCTGTTTTTT. It translates to CASSLAGISGELFF. The V and J genes are TRBV7-9 and TRBJ2-2; D may be TRBD2 (5 bases). The CDR3 consists of 14 residues. Germline CDR1 reads SEHNR; CDR2 reads FQNEAQ (reference sequence). The V gene lost 0 bases and the J gene lost 6 bases, with 8 bases spanning the gap.

V gene TRBV29-1 combines with J gene TRBJ2-1; 10 bases match TRBD1. Looked up from germline, CDR1 is SQVTM and CDR2 is ANQGSEA. The junction had 3 bases not matched to a gene; V was cut back by 0 bases and J by 7 bases. The CDR3 extends over 14 amino acids. CDR3 nucleotide sequence: TGCAGCGTTGAAGATGGGGACAGGGGTAATGAGCAGTTCTTC. This codes for CSVEDGDRGNEQFF.

The V gene is TRBV4-2, the J gene TRBJ2-3; 10 bases line up with TRBD1. The CDR3 runs 16 residues. V shed 2 bases and J 4 bases; nucleotides not matched to a gene: 6. The germline gives CDR1 LGHNA, CDR2 YNFKEQ. The CDR3 DNA follows: TGTGCCAGCAGCCAACTATCGGGACAGGGGTCAGATACGCAGTATTTT. This gives the protein CASSQLSGQGSDTQYF.

This clone is medium-sized by share. This sequence joins TRBV19 and TRBJ2-2; D gene ambiguous. CDR1 LNHDA and CDR2 SQIVND come from the germline V gene (reference sequence). This CDR3 region has 15 residues. Trimming took 5 bases from V and 4 from J, leaving 14 bases between them. The CDR3 DNA follows: TGTGCCAGTAGTCCAGGTTCAGGTCCCACCGGGGAGCTGTTTTTT. This sequence encodes CASSPGSGPTGELFF.

This chain connects TRBV5-4 to TRBJ2-7; unclear D gene. The CDR3 is made up of 14 amino acids. Germline CDR1 and CDR2: SGHNT and YYREEE (reference sequence). V was cut by 0 bases and J by 2 bases, with 9 bases left in between. The CDR3 is CASSLVSSPYEQYF. The CDR3 DNA reads as TGTGCCAGCAGCTTGGTGTCCAGTCCCTACGAGCAGTACTTC.

The chain is built from TRBV5-6 and TRBJ2-2; the D is unclear. Trimming cost V 0 bases and J 1 base, with 4 bases left between them. The CDR3 has 14 residues. Germline assignment: CDR1 SGHDT and CDR2 YYEEEE. The chain's CDR3 is CASSLDRNTGELFF. CDR3 in DNA: TGTGCCAGCAGCTTGGACAGGAACACCGGGGAGCTGTTTTTT.

This chain links TRBV4-2 with TRBJ2-3, with a possible D match to TRBD1 (6 bases). V gave up 0 bases and J gave up 1 base, with 11 bases separating them. This CDR3 contains 16 residues. Germline CDR1 and CDR2: LGHNA and YNFKEQ. The DNA of the CDR3 is TGTGCCAGCAGCCAAGAGTTGGCAGGGGGCACAGATACGCAGTATTTT. Its protein is CASSQELAGGTDTQYF.

The chain is built from TRBV7-8 and TRBJ1-2, with TRBD1 identical over 8 bases. CDR3 size: 15 residues. Looked up from germline, CDR1 is SGHVS and CDR2 is FQNEAQ. J was trimmed by 8 bases and V by 4 bases; bases with no gene match: 12. DNA for the CDR3: TGTGCCAGCAGCTACTACGGACAGGGAAATTTAGGCTACACCTTC. Amino acids: CASSYYGQGNLGYTF.

This clone has a handful of counts. The chain carries TRBV5-6 and TRBJ1-5; D ambiguous. The CDR3 is 12 residues long. The V and J ends lost 3 bases and 3 bases respectively, with 4 bases between them. The germline V gene encodes CDR1 SGHDT and CDR2 YYEEEE. CDR3 loop: CASSSLNQPQHF. The CDR3 DNA sequence: TGTGCCAGCAGCTCCCTCAATCAGCCCCAGCATTTT.

For the CDR3, the DNA is TGTGCCAGCAGTTTAAGAGGGGGAGGGGCTGAAGCTTTCTTT. It yields the protein CASSLRGGGAEAFF. The chain has TRBV28 and TRBJ1-1, with D possibly matching TRBD1 (6 bases). The CDR3 runs to 14 residues. The germline V gene encodes CDR1 MDHEN and CDR2 SYDVKM. Deletions cut 2 bases from V and 6 bases from J, with 13 bases between.

The chain couples TRBV6-5 to TRBJ2-3; no reliable D call. Germline-derived CDR1 and CDR2 are MNHEY and SVGAGI. The CDR3 runs 14 residues. Trimming removed 0 bases at V and 0 bases at J, with 4 bases between. CDR3 sequence: CASSYSTSTDTQYF. In DNA form, the CDR3 reads TGTGCCAGCAGTTACTCGACTAGCACAGATACGCAGTATTTT.